What follows are 4 T cell receptor beta chains derived from one specimen sequenced in a study of shared clonotypes between healthy human individuals. Measured with immunoSEQ multiplex PCR; TCRdb has only the in-frame clones, and not every one. Here the sample spans roughly 500,000 clones, roughly four fifths being singletons. The material sequenced was PBMCs. The receptors shown here come from a woman aged 40 to 50 in good health. Some clones in this sample may be carry-over from other donors' samples.

There are a few counts of this clone. CDR3 protein: CSVAGALGTQYF. Written as DNA, the CDR3 is TGCAGCGTTGCAGGAGCTCTGGGGACCCAGTACTTC. The rearrangement uses TRBV29-1 and TRBJ2-5; D call uncertain. The CDR3 consists of 12 residues. V lost 4 bases and J lost 7, with 13 bases in between. CDR1 SQVTM and CDR2 ANQGSEA come from the germline V gene.

The chain uses TRBV5-4 and TRBJ1-2; D remains ambiguous. Trimming left V 0 bases short and J 4 bases short, with 4 bases between. Germline V lookup: CDR1 SGHNT, CDR2 YYREEE (reference sequence). CDR3 size: 12 residues. The CDR3 spells CASSLASYGYTF. The CDR3 bases are TGTGCCAGCAGCTTGGCCAGCTATGGCTACACCTTC.

The chain links TRBV7-8 to TRBJ2-2; 9 bases are shared with TRBD1. The CDR3 sequence is 15 residues long. V lost 3 bases to trimming and J lost 7 bases; unmatched junction nucleotides: 6. Germline V gene sequence: CDR1 SGHVS, CDR2 FQNEAQ. The CDR3 DNA reads as TGTGCCAGCAGCTTGGGGACAGGGAGAAGCGGGGAGCTGTTTTTT. The encoded protein is CASSLGTGRSGELFF.

In its sample, this clone was seen many times. The chain has TRBV6-4 and TRBJ2-3; D is unresolved. Germline lookup yields CDR1 MRHNA and CDR2 SNTAGT. The V and J ends lost 0 bases and 0 bases respectively, with 10 bases between them. This CDR3 has 16 amino acids. CDR3 sequence (DNA): TGTGCCAGCAGTGACTCAGTGGCAACTAGCACAGATACGCAGTATTTT. It codes for CASSDSVATSTDTQYF.